This TCR beta chain comes out of a study of Graves' ophthalmopathy and Graves' hyperthyroidism. Scientists amplified the TCR beta CDR3 regions from RNA transcripts. HTBI-primed RT-PCR formed the first round, and a multiplex PCR formed the second. TCRdb re-analysed the multiplex PCR reads in MiXCR, keeping a single row per CDR3 protein. The sample has around 1.1 million distinct CDR3 sequences; roughly two fifths are singletons. Worth noting for this clonotype: Its antigen is still unknown.

Study-wide points: Ophthalmopathy progression cases were predicted by the model with 55% to 71% sensitivity and approximately 74% specificity.

The sequencing sample was made of peripheral blood or thyroid tissue (not recorded which). The sequence came from an adult man with Graves' hyperthyroidism.

The CDR3 loop reads CSAHLAGAGVYEQYF. The CDR3 DNA sequence: TGCAGTGCACACTTGGCTGGGGCGGGGGTCTACGAGCAGTACTTC. This chain links TRBV20-1 with TRBJ2-7, with 7 bases lining up with TRBD2. Germline CDR1 is DFQATT and CDR2 is SNEGSKA (reference sequence). V lost 6 bases and J lost 3; bases outside the gene matches: 14. This CDR3 is 15 amino acids long.